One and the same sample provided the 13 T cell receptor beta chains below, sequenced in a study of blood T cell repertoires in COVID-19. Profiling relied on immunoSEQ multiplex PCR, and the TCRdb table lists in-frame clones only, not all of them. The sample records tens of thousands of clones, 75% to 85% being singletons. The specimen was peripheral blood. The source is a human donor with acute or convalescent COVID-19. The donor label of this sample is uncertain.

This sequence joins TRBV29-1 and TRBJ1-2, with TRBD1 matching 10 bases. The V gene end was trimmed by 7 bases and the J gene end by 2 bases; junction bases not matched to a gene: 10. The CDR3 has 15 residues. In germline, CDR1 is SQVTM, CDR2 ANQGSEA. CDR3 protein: CSAKPGTGVNYGYTF. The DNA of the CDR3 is TGCAGCGCCAAACCCGGGACAGGGGTCAACTATGGCTACACCTTC.

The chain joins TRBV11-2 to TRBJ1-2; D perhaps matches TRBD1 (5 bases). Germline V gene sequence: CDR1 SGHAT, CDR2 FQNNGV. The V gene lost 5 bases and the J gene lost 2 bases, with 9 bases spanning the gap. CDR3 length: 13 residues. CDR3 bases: TGTGCCAGCAGCCCTGACAGCAACTATGGCTACACCTTC. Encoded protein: CASSPDSNYGYTF.

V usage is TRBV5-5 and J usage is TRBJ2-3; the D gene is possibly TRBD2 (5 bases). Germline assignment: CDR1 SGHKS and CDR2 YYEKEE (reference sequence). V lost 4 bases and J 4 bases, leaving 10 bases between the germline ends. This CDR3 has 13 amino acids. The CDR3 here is CASSPAVSDTQYF. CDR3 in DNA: TGTGCCAGCAGCCCAGCGGTATCAGATACGCAGTATTTT. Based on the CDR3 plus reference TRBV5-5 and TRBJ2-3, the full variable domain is DAGVTQSPTHLIKTRGQQVTLRCSPISGHKSVSWYQQVLGQGPQFIFQYYEKEERGRGNFPDRFSARQFPNYSSELNVNALLLGDSALYLCASSPAVSDTQYFGPGTRLTVL.

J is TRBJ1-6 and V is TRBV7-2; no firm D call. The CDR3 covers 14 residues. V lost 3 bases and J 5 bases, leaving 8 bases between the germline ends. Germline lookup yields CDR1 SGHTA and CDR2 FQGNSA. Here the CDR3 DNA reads TGTGCCAGCAGCTTCGAAGCAAATAATTCACCCCTCCACTTT. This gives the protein CASSFEANNSPLHF.

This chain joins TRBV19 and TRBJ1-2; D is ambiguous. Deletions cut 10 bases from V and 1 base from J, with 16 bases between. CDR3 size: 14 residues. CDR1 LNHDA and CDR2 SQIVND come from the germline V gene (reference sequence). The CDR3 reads CATIEGPGNYGYTF. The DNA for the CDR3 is TGTGCCACCATAGAAGGTCCGGGTAACTATGGCTACACCTTC. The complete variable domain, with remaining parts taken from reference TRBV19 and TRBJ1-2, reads DGGITQSPKYLFRKEGQNVTLSCEQNLNHDAMYWYRQDPGQGLRLIYYSQIVNDFQKGDIAEGYSVSREKKESFPLTVTSAQKNPTAFYLCATIEGPGNYGYTFGSGTRLTVV.

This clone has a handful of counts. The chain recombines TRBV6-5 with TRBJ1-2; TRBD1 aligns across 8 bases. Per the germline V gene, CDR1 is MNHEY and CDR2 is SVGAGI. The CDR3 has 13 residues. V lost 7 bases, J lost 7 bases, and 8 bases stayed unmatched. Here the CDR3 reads CASTLRQGFGYTF. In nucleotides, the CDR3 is TGTGCCAGCACCCTTCGACAGGGGTTTGGCTACACCTTC.

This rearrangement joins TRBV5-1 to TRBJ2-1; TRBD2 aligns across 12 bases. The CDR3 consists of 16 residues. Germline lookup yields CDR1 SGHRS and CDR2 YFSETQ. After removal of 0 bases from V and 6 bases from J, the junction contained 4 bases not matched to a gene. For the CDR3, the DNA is TGCGCCAGCAGCTTGGCCTTGACTAGCGGGGGCAATGAGCAGTTCTTC. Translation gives CASSLALTSGGNEQFF.

In nucleotides, the CDR3 is TGTGCCAGCAGCAGGGGACAGGTCAATCAGCCCCAGCATTTT. Encoded protein: CASSRGQVNQPQHF. The chain joins TRBV5-6 to TRBJ1-5; 8 bases are a match to TRBD1. There are 14 residues in the CDR3. Per germline, CDR1 SGHDT and CDR2 YYEEEE. V gave up 4 bases and J gave up 3 bases; unmatched junction bases: 3.

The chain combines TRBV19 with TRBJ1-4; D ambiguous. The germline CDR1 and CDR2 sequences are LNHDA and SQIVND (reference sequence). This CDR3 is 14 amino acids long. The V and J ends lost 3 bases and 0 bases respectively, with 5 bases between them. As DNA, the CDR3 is TGTGCCAGTAGTATGAGTGCAACTAATGAAAAACTGTTTTTT. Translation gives CASSMSATNEKLFF.

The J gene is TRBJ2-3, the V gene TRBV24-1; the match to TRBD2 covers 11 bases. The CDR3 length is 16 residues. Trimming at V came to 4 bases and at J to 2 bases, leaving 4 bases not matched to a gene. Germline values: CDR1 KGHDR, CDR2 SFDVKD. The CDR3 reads CATSDLAGGFTDTQYF. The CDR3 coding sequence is TGTGCCACCAGTGACCTAGCGGGGGGATTCACAGATACGCAGTATTTT.

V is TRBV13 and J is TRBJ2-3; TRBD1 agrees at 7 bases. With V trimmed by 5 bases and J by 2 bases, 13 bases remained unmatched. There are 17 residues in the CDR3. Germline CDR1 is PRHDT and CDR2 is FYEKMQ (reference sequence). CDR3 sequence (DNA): TGTGCCAGCAGCCCTCGGGACAGCCCCGATTTCACAGATACGCAGTATTTT. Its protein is CASSPRDSPDFTDTQYF.

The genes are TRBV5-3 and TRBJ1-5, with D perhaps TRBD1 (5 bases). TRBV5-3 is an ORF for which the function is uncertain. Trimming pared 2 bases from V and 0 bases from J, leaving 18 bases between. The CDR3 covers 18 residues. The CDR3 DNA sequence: TGTGCCAGAAGCTTTAGGAGACAGATGTTTTATAGCAATCAGCCCCAGCATTTT. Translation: CARSFRRQMFYSNQPQHF.

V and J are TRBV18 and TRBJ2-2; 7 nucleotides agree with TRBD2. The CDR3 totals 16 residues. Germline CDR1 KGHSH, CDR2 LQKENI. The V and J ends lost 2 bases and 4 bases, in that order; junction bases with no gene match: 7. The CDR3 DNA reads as TGTGCCAGCTCACCAAGAAGCGGGGACCTCACCGGGGAGCTGTTTTTT. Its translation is CASSPRSGDLTGELFF.